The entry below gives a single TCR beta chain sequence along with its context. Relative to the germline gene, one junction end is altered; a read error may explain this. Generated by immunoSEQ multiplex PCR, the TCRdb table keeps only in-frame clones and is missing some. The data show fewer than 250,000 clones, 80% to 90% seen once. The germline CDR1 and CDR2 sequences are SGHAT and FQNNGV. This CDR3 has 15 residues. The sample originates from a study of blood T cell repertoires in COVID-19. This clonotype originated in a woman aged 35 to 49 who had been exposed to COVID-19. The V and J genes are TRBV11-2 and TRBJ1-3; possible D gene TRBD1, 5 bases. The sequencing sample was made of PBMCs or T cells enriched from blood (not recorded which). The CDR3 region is CASSLDWAPGNTIYF. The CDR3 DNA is TGTGCCAGCAGCTTAGACTGGGCTCCAGGGAACACGATATATTTT.